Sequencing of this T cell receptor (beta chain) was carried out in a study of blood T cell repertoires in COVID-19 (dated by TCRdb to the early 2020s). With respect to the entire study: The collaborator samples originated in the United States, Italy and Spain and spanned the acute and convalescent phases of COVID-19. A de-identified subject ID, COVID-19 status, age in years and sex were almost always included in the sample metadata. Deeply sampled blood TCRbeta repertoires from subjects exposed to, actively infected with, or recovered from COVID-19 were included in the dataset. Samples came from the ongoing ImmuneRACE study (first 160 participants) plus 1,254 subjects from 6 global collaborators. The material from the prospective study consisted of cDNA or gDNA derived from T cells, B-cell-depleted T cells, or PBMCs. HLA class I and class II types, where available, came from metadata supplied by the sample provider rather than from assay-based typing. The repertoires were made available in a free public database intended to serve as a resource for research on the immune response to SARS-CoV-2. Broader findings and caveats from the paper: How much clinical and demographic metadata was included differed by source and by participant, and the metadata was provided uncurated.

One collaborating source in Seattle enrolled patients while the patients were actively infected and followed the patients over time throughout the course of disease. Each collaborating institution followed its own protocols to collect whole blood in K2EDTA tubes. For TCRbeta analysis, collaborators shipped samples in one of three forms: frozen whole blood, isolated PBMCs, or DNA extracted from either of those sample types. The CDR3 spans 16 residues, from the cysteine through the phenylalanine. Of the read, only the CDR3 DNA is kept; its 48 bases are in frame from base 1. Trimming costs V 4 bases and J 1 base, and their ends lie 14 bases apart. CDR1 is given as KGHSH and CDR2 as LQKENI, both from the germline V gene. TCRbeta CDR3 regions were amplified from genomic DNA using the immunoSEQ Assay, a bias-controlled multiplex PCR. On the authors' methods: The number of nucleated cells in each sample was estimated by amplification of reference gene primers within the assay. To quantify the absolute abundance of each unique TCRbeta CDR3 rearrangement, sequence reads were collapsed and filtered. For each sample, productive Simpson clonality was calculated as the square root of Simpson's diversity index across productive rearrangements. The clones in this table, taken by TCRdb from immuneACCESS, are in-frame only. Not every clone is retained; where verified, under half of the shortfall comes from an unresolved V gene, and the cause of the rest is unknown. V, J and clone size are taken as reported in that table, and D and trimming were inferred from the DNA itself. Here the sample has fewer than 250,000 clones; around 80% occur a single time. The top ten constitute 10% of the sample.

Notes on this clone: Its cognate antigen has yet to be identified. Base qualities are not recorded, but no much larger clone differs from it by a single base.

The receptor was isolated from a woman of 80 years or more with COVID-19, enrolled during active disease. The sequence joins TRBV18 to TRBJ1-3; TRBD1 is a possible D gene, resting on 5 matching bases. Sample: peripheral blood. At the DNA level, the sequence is TGTGCCAGCTCACAACTCGACGGGACTTCTGGAAACACCATATATTTT. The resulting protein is CASSQLDGTSGNTIYF.